A single sample is the source of the 16 T cell receptor beta chains below, sequenced in a study of somatic mutations in cytotoxic T cells in rheumatoid arthritis. Sequenced by immunoSEQ multiplex PCR; TCRdb stores in-frame clones only, minus some. This table has roughly 20,000 clones, nearly 80% appearing once. Source material: CD8+ T cells sorted from blood. Every receptor here comes from an adult with rheumatoid arthritis.

The genes are TRBV29-1 and TRBJ2-7; 9 nucleotides agree with TRBD1. Per the germline V gene, CDR1 is SQVTM and CDR2 is ANQGSEA. The CDR3 is 15 residues long. After removal of 6 bases from V and 2 bases from J, the junction contained 11 bases not matched to a gene. The CDR3 loop is CSVYTGGRLAYEQYF. In DNA, the CDR3 is TGCAGCGTGTACACAGGGGGCAGGCTAGCCTACGAGCAGTACTTC.

The chain links TRBV2 to TRBJ2-5; 12 bases match TRBD2. Germline V gives CDR1 SNHLY, CDR2 FYNNEI. With 3 bases clipped from V and 2 bases from J, the junction kept 4 bases outside the gene matches. CDR3 size: 16 residues. The DNA of the CDR3 is TGTGCCAGCAGTGATGGACTAGCGGGACGACAAGAGACCCAGTACTTC. This encodes CASSDGLAGRQETQYF.

V usage is TRBV27 and J usage is TRBJ1-5; the D is unclear. In germline, CDR1 is MNHEY, CDR2 SMNVEV (reference sequence). V lost 6 bases and J 5 bases, leaving 8 bases between the germline ends. The CDR3 totals 12 residues. The CDR3 region is CASSGFDQPQHF. The CDR3 region has the DNA TGTGCCAGCAGCGGGTTCGATCAGCCCCAGCATTTT.

This clone came up a few times. The chain recombines TRBV25-1 with TRBJ1-1; D is unclear. Germline-derived CDR1 and CDR2 are MGHDK and SYGVNS. CDR3 length: 11 amino acids. The V end was cut by 7 bases, the J end by 4 bases, with 7 bases between. CDR3 sequence: CASTVGTEAFF. CDR3 DNA sequence: TGTGCCAGCACGGTCGGCACTGAAGCTTTCTTT.

This clone turned up a few times. The rearrangement uses TRBV4-3 and TRBJ1-2; TRBD1 is a possible D gene (5 bases). CDR3 length: 14 amino acids. Deletions cut 4 bases from V and 8 bases from J, with 17 bases between. The germline gives CDR1 LGHNA, CDR2 YSLEER. The CDR3 region has the DNA TGCGCCAGCAGCCCCTCCCGCGTAGGGGAGGGCTACACCTTC. Protein product: CASSPSRVGEGYTF.

The rearrangement joins TRBV6-6 to TRBJ2-7; D ambiguous. V lost 5 bases and J 3 bases, leaving 8 bases between the germline ends. CDR3 length equals 12 residues. Germline V gives CDR1 MNHNY, CDR2 SVGAGI (reference sequence). CDR3 sequence: CASSPRNYEQYF. CDR3 DNA: TGTGCCAGCAGTCCTCGGAACTACGAGCAGTACTTC.

The chain employs TRBV4-3 and TRBJ1-1; D is unresolved. The germline V and J ends were trimmed by 0 bases and 5 bases, with 10 bases remaining between them. From germline, CDR1 is LGHNA and CDR2 YSLEER. The CDR3 is made up of 14 amino acids. The CDR3 protein is CASSQDTTWTEAFF. The CDR3 DNA is TGCGCCAGCAGCCAAGATACCACCTGGACTGAAGCTTTCTTT.

This clone is labeled as hyperexpanded. The chain combines TRBV4-2 with TRBJ2-7, with D possibly matching TRBD2 (6 bases). Germline CDR1 LGHNA, CDR2 YNFKEQ. With 1 base removed from V and 3 bases from J, the gap between germline ends came to 16 bases. This CDR3 contains 16 residues. Written as DNA, the CDR3 is TGTGCCAGCAGCCAAGCCGGACTACAGTACTTCTACGAGCAGTACTTC. Protein sequence: CASSQAGLQYFYEQYF.

The chain has TRBV15 and TRBJ2-2; D tentatively fits TRBD1 or TRBD2 (5 bases each). CDR3 length: 17 residues. Looked up from germline, CDR1 is LNHNV and CDR2 is YYDKDF (reference sequence). Trimming stripped 0 bases from V and 0 bases from J, with 11 bases between. The CDR3 region has the DNA TGTGCCACCAGCAGAGATGTTTCGGGGCCGAACACCGGGGAGCTGTTTTTT. Its protein product is CATSRDVSGPNTGELFF.

The genes are TRBV7-9 and TRBJ2-5, with 8 bases identical to TRBD1. V trimming: 3 bases; J trimming: 5 bases; junction bases outside the gene matches: 11. Germline CDR1 reads SEHNR; CDR2 reads FQNEAQ (reference sequence). CDR3 size: 16 residues. CDR3 sequence reads: CASSFPLQGDSETQYF. The DNA for the CDR3 is TGTGCCAGCAGCTTCCCCTTACAGGGGGATAGCGAGACCCAGTACTTC.

V is TRBV6-5 and J is TRBJ2-2; 7 bases agree with TRBD2. Germline V lookup: CDR1 MNHEY, CDR2 SVGAGI. V dropped 8 bases and J dropped 6; count of bases not matched to a gene: 6. The CDR3 extends over 13 amino acids. The CDR3 DNA is TGTGCCAGCTGGGCGGGGGAGGCCGGGGAGCTGTTTTTT. Its protein product is CASWAGEAGELFF.

The chain employs TRBV6-4 and TRBJ2-2; weak D call: TRBD1 (6 bases). Deletions cut 6 bases from V and 6 bases from J, with 14 bases between. CDR3 size: 14 residues. Germline CDR1 is MRHNA and CDR2 is SNTAGT. CDR3 region: CASRLEGDAGELFF. CDR3 nucleotides: TGTGCCAGCAGATTAGAGGGGGACGCCGGGGAGCTGTTTTTT.

The chain uses TRBV5-6 and TRBJ2-1; D unresolved. This CDR3 region has 14 residues. From germline, CDR1 is SGHDT and CDR2 YYEEEE. V was cut by 2 bases and J by 1 base, with 7 bases left in between. CDR3 loop: CASSFFASYNEQFF. CDR3 in DNA: TGTGCCAGCAGCTTCTTTGCGTCCTACAATGAGCAGTTCTTC. The full variable domain, with the rest looked up from reference TRBV5-6 and TRBJ2-1, is DAGVTQSPTHLIKTRGQQVTLRCSPKSGHDTVSWYQQALGQGPQFIFQYYEEEERQRGNFPDRFSGHQFPNYSSELNVNALLLGDSALYLCASSFFASYNEQFFGPGTRLTVL.

This chain uses TRBV9 with TRBJ2-2; D might be TRBD2 (6 bases). CDR1 is SGDLS and CDR2 is YYNGEE in the germline V gene. The CDR3 is 17 residues long. Trimming left V 3 bases short and J 4 bases short, with 19 bases between. CDR3 sequence reads: CASSASDRRETTGELFF. In DNA, the CDR3 is TGTGCCAGCAGCGCCTCGGACCGCCGGGAGACCACCGGGGAGCTGTTTTTT.

This chain links TRBV4-2 with TRBJ2-1; D may be TRBD2 (6 bases). V was trimmed by 0 bases and J by 7 bases, leaving 19 bases between them. The CDR3 covers 17 residues. The germline CDR1 and CDR2 sequences are LGHNA and YNFKEQ. CDR3 sequence reads: CASSQDQGWLEGNEQFF. The CDR3 DNA is TGTGCCAGCAGCCAAGATCAGGGATGGCTGGAGGGGAATGAGCAGTTCTTC.

This clone showed up just a few times. The chain recombines TRBV19 with TRBJ1-1, with a tentative D call TRBD1 (6 bases). CDR3 length: 14 amino acids. The germline CDR1 and CDR2 sequences are LNHDA and SQIVND (reference sequence). The V and J ends lost 4 bases and 10 bases respectively, with 19 bases between them. DNA for the CDR3: TGTGCCAGTAGTACTCGGCTCGGGGGGCCGGCAGCTTTCTTT. It translates to CASSTRLGGPAAFF.